The 16 T cell receptor beta chains below were found in one sample sequenced in a study of human T cells and chemical hapten exposure. Sample time point: patch test 1, 2 weeks after DPC sensitization. The treatment: therapeutic diphenylcyclopropenone sensitization with weekly scalp DPC. TCRdb re-called the RACE reads with MiXCR, one entry per CDR3 protein. The profile shows about 120,000 distinct CDR3 sequences, around an eighth of them singletons. Here the sequenced sample was whole blood, taken in connection with sensitization to the hapten diphenylcyclopropenone (DPC). The receptors shown here come from a woman aged 50 to 60 with alopecia areata. Some clones in this sample may be carry-over from other donors' samples.

This chain joins TRBV3-1 and TRBJ2-5; D is undetermined. Germline V gene lookup returns CDR1 LGHDT and CDR2 YNNKEL (reference sequence). The CDR3 is made up of 13 amino acids. Trimming left V 2 bases short and J 3 bases short, with 7 bases between. This CDR3 is CASSQHGEETQYF. In DNA, the CDR3 is TGTGCCAGCAGCCAACACGGAGAAGAGACCCAGTACTTC.

In this sample, this clonotype turned up many times. The V gene is TRBV11-2, the J gene TRBJ2-5; D remains unclear. Trimming took off 5 bases at V and 0 bases at J, with 13 bases between the two ends. From germline, CDR1 is SGHAT and CDR2 FQNNGV. There are 15 residues in the CDR3. The CDR3 DNA sequence: TGTGCCAGCAGCCCACGGTTTTCGAACCAAGAGACCCAGTACTTC. This translates into CASSPRFSNQETQYF.

This clonotype showed up many times. The chain is built from TRBV29-1 and TRBJ1-5; D not certain. With 4 bases removed from V and 0 bases from J, the gap between germline ends came to 7 bases. This CDR3 has 13 residues. Germline V gene sequence: CDR1 SQVTM, CDR2 ANQGSEA. CDR3 loop: CSVGFGSNQPQHF. The CDR3, as DNA: TGCAGCGTTGGTTTCGGTAGCAATCAGCCCCAGCATTTT.

This clonotype was detected only a few times. The chain employs TRBV28 and TRBJ2-7; the match to TRBD1 covers 8 bases. This CDR3 comprises 14 residues. V trimming: 5 bases; J trimming: 1 base; junction bases outside the gene matches: 4. Germline-derived CDR1 and CDR2 are MDHEN and SYDVKM. The CDR3 protein is CASSGTGDSYEQYF. CDR3 bases: TGTGCCAGCAGTGGGACAGGCGATTCCTACGAGCAGTACTTC.

By share of the sample, this clonotype is medium-sized. The rearrangement links TRBV2 to TRBJ2-2, with a possible D match to TRBD1 (6 bases). The CDR3 extends over 14 amino acids. V lost 6 bases, J lost 6 bases, and 14 bases lay in between. Germline CDR1 SNHLY, CDR2 FYNNEI. The CDR3 nucleotides read TGTGCCAGCAGCGTTTACAGGGCAGCCGGGGAGCTGTTTTTT. This codes for CASSVYRAAGELFF.

This clonotype was counted at least ten times. The V call is TRBV28, the J call TRBJ1-1; D is unclear. CDR1 and CDR2 from the germline V gene are MDHEN and SYDVKM. Trimming stripped 2 bases from V and 0 bases from J, with 4 bases between. The CDR3 runs 13 residues. CDR3 nucleotide sequence: TGTGCCAGCAGTTTACCTCTGAACACTGAAGCTTTCTTT. Translated: CASSLPLNTEAFF. Full variable domain (rest looked up from reference TRBV28 and TRBJ1-1): DVKVTQSSRYLVKRTGEKVFLECVQDMDHENMFWYRQDPGLGLRLIYFSYDVKMKEKGDIPEGYSVSREKKERFSLILESASTNQTSMYLCASSLPLNTEAFFGQGTRLTVV.

This clonotype has a count of ten or more. V usage is TRBV3-1 and J usage is TRBJ2-7; D is uncertain. This CDR3 spans 13 amino acids. Trimming cost V 0 bases and J 8 bases, with 11 bases left between them. In germline, CDR1 is LGHDT, CDR2 YNNKEL (reference sequence). Here the CDR3 reads CASSQDRRVKQYF. The CDR3 region has the DNA TGTGCCAGCAGCCAAGATCGAAGGGTCAAGCAGTACTTC.

This clonotype has ten or more counts. J is TRBJ2-7 and V is TRBV2, with 8 bases lining up with TRBD1. This CDR3 is built from 15 residues. CDR1 is SNHLY and CDR2 is FYNNEI in the germline V gene. J gave up 5 bases and V 3 bases, and 9 bases lay outside the gene matches. The CDR3 here is CASSDRGRVDHEQYF. As DNA, the CDR3 is TGTGCCAGCAGTGACAGGGGGCGCGTGGACCACGAGCAGTACTTC.

V usage is TRBV28 and J usage is TRBJ2-3; no clear D gene. V lost 6 bases, J lost 3 bases, and 10 bases lay in between. There are 13 residues in the CDR3. From germline, CDR1 is MDHEN and CDR2 SYDVKM. The CDR3, as DNA: TGTGCCAGCAGAGCCGTGGGAACAGATACGCAGTATTTT. Translation gives CASRAVGTDTQYF.

V is TRBV21-1 and J is TRBJ2-3; the tabulated D call, TRBD1, remains unverified against the DNA. TRBV21-1 is deemed a pseudogene. This CDR3 comprises 8 residues. The CDR3 region is CASSMTGF. As DNA, the CDR3 is TGTGCCAGCAGCATGACAGGATTT.

This clonotype was counted many times. This chain connects TRBV5-4 to TRBJ2-7; D could derive from TRBD1 or TRBD2 (5 bases each). CDR3 length equals 14 residues. Looked up from germline, CDR1 is SGHNT and CDR2 is YYREEE (reference sequence). V lost 2 bases and J 2 bases, leaving 11 bases between the germline ends. CDR3 in DNA: TGTGCCAGCAGCTTTCGGGACCACCCCTACGAGCAGTACTTC. This gives the protein CASSFRDHPYEQYF. Complete variable domain (other parts from reference TRBV5-4 and TRBJ2-7): ETGVTQSPTHLIKTRGQQVTLRCSSQSGHNTVSWYQQALGQGPQFIFQYYREEENGRGNFPPRFSGLQFPNYSSELNVNALELDDSALYLCASSFRDHPYEQYFGPGTRLTVT.

This clonotype has only one observation. The chain links TRBV28 to TRBJ2-7; D remains ambiguous. The V end was cut by 4 bases, the J end by 3 bases, with 13 bases between. The CDR3 sequence is 14 residues long. Germline assignment: CDR1 MDHEN and CDR2 SYDVKM. The CDR3 DNA follows: TGTGCCAGCAGTTCCCCGCCCCTTAACTACGAGCAGTACTTC. The encoded protein is CASSSPPLNYEQYF.

This clonotype was seen at least ten times. This chain links TRBV20-1 with TRBJ1-5, with TRBD1 matching 7 bases. CDR1 is DFQATT, CDR2 SNEGSKA, per germline (reference sequence). With 2 bases clipped from V and 6 bases from J, the junction kept 22 bases outside the gene matches. The CDR3 length is 19 residues. DNA for the CDR3: TGCAGTGCTAGACAAGCTATTATTCTACAGGGGCGCGGGGGTCAGCCCCAGCATTTT. Residues: CSARQAIILQGRGGQPQHF.

The chain carries TRBV27 and TRBJ1-5, with a possible D match to TRBD1 (6 bases). The CDR3 has 15 residues. CDR1 and CDR2 from the germline V gene are MNHEY and SMNVEV (reference sequence). V was pared by 3 bases and J by 7 bases, with 16 bases between. This CDR3 reads CASSLGRGGRQPQHF. In nucleotides, the CDR3 is TGTGCCAGCAGTTTGGGAAGGGGGGGCAGGCAGCCCCAGCATTTT.

This clonotype was recorded many times. V usage is TRBV6-1 and J usage is TRBJ2-7; possible D gene TRBD1, 6 bases. The CDR3 is 15 amino acids. Deletions cut 1 base from V and 2 bases from J, with 12 bases between. Germline loops: CDR1 MNHNS, CDR2 SASEGT. The CDR3 loop reads CASSEDPTGTYEQYF. As DNA, the CDR3 is TGTGCCAGCAGTGAAGACCCGACAGGTACCTACGAGCAGTACTTC.

The chain combines TRBV7-8 with TRBJ1-4; possibly TRBD1 for D (5 bases). Germline CDR1 SGHVS, CDR2 FQNEAQ. The CDR3 has 12 residues. Trimming took 4 bases from V and 5 from J, leaving 5 bases between them. The CDR3 region has the DNA TGTGCCAGCAGCTGGGGGAATGAAAAACTGTTTTTT. Amino acid sequence: CASSWGNEKLFF.